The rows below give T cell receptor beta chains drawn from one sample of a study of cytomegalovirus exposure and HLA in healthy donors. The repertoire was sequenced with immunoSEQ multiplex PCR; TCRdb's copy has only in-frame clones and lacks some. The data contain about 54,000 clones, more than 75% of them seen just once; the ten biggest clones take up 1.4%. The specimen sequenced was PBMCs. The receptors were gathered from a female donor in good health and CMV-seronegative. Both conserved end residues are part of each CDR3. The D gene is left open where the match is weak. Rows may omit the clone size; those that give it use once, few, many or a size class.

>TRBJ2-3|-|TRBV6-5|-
CASSLQGSGTDTQYF
TGTGCCAGCAGTTTACAGGGAAGCGGCACAGATACGCAGTATTTT
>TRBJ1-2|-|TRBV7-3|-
CASSLTQVGYGYTF
TGTGCCAGCAGCCTTACACAGGTCGGCTATGGCTACACCTTC
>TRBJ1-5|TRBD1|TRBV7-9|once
CASSPQKGRGRGNQPQHF
TGTGCCAGCAGCCCTCAGAAGGGACGGGGCAGGGGGAATCAGCCCCAGCATTTT
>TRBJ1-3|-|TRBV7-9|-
CASSFTGTLRGNTIYF
TGTGCCAGCAGCTTTACAGGGACCCTTCGAGGAAACACCATATATTTT
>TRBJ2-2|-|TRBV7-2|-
CASSPGSNTGELFF
TGTGCCAGCAGCCCCGGGTCGAACACCGGGGAGCTGTTTTTT
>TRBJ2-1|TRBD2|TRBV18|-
CASSLRTARGDYNEQFF
TGTGCCAGCTCTCTACGGACCGCGCGGGGGGACTACAATGAGCAGTTCTTC
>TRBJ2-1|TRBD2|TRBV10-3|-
CAISELANYNEQFF
TGTGCCATCAGTGAACTAGCGAACTACAATGAGCAGTTCTTC
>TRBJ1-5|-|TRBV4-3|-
CASSQAPGLGHQPQHF
TGCGCCAGCAGCCAAGCGCCAGGGTTGGGGCATCAGCCCCAGCATTTT
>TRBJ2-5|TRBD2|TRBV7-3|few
CASSQGLAGGQETQYF
TGTGCCAGCAGTCAGGGACTAGCGGGGGGGCAAGAGACCCAGTACTTC
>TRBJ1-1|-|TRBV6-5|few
CASSYGRVNTEAFF
TGTGCCAGCAGTTACGGGCGGGTGAACACTGAAGCTTTCTTT
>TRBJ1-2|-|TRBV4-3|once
CASSQTDYGYTF
TGCGCCAGCAGCCAAACAGACTATGGCTACACCTTC
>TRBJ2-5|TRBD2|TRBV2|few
CASSEQGLAAETQYF
TGTGCCAGCAGCGAACAAGGACTAGCAGCGGAGACCCAGTACTTC
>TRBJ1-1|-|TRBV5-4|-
CASSWAQGPTEAFF
TGTGCCAGCAGCTGGGCACAGGGACCCACTGAAGCTTTCTTT
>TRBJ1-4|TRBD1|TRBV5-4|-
CASSLGQGNEKLFF
TGTGCCAGCAGCTTAGGACAGGGAAATGAAAAACTGTTTTTT
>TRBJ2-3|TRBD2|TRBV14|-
CASSRTSGGYTQYF
TGTGCCAGCTCCCGGACTAGCGGGGGTTATACGCAGTATTTT
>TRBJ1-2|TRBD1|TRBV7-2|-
CASSLVLTGSYGYTF
TGTGCCAGCAGCTTAGTTTTGACAGGGAGCTATGGCTACACCTTC
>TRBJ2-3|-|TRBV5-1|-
CASSWVTSTDTQYF
TGCGCCAGCAGCTGGGTGACTAGCACAGATACGCAGTATTTT
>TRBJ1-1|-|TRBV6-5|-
CASGYPSGVNTEAFF
TGTGCCAGCGGATACCCCTCGGGGGTGAACACTGAAGCTTTCTTT
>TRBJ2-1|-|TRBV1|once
CTSSLGRTEPHEQFF
TGCACCAGCTCTTTGGGGCGGACAGAGCCCCATGAGCAGTTCTTC
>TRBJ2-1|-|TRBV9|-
CASSLQPGTFDEQFF
TGTGCCAGCAGCTTACAACCCGGGACATTTGATGAGCAGTTCTTC
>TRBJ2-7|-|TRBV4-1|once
CASSLTPSYEQYF
TGCGCCAGCAGCCTCACTCCATCCTACGAGCAGTACTTC
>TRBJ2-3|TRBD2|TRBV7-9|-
CASSTTTSGGTDTQYF
TGTGCCAGCAGCACTACGACTAGCGGGGGCACAGATACGCAGTATTTT
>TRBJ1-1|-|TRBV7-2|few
CASSSTGSEAFF
TGTGCCAGCAGCTCCACAGGGAGTGAGGCTTTCTTT
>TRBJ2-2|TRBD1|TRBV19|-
CASTRQGGPGGELFF
TGTGCCAGTACCCGACAGGGTGGACCCGGCGGGGAGCTGTTTTTT
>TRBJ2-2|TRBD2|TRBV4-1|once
CASSQEPQGLAGDTGELFF
TGCGCCAGCAGCCAAGAGCCCCAGGGACTAGCGGGAGACACCGGGGAGCTGTTTTTT
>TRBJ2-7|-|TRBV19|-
CASSPSTYEQYF
TGTGCCAGTAGTCCCAGTACCTACGAGCAGTACTTC
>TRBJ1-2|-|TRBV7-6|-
CASSRFTESSNYGYTF
TGTGCCAGCAGCCGCTTTACAGAGTCATCTAACTATGGCTACACCTTC
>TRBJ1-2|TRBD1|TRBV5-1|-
CASGTGSSNYGYTF
TGCGCCAGCGGGACAGGGTCTTCTAACTATGGCTACACCTTC
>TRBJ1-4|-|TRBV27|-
CASLINEKLFF
TGTGCCAGCCTTATTAATGAAAAACTGTTTTTT
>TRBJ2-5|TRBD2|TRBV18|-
CASSRSSSGGGETQYF
TGTGCCAGCTCACGATCGTCTAGCGGGGGTGGAGAGACCCAGTACTTC
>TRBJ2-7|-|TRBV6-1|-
CASEAASYEQYF
TGTGCCAGCGAGGCGGCCTCCTACGAGCAGTACTTC
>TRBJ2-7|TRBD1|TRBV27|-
CASRQPGQGYEQYF
TGTGCCAGCAGACAACCGGGACAGGGTTACGAGCAGTACTTC
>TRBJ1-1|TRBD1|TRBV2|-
CASILDRENTEAFF
TGTGCCAGCATTCTGGACAGGGAGAACACTGAAGCTTTCTTT
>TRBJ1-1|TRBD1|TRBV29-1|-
CSVPRQGLTEAFF
TGCAGCGTTCCCCGACAGGGTTTGACTGAAGCTTTCTTT
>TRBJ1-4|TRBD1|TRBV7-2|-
CASSLGGQSNEKLFF
TGTGCCAGCAGCTTAGGGGGACAGTCCAATGAAAAACTGTTTTTT
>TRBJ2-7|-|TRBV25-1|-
CASSEDRTDNAYEQYF
TGTGCCAGCAGTGAAGATAGGACAGACAACGCCTACGAGCAGTACTTC
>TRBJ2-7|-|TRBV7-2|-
CASSIDRASYEQYF
TGTGCCAGCAGCATCGACAGAGCCTCCTACGAGCAGTACTTC
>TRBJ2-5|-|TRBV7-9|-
CASSHGTLQETQYF
TGTGCCAGCAGCCACGGGACTCTACAAGAGACCCAGTACTTC
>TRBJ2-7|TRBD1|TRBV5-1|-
CASSLRDRGLEQYF
TGCGCCAGCAGCTTGCGAGACAGGGGACTCGAGCAGTACTTC
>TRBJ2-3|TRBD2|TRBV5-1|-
CASSYGTSGGGTDTQYF
TGCGCCAGCAGTTACGGGACTAGCGGGGGGGGCACAGATACGCAGTATTTT
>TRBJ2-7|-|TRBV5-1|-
CASSLGGEGAYEQYF
TGCGCCAGCAGCTTGGGAGGCGAAGGGGCCTACGAGCAGTACTTC
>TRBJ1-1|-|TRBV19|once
CASSPEGITEAFF
TGTGCCAGTAGTCCCGAGGGTATTACTGAAGCTTTCTTT
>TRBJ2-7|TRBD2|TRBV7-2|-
CASSPPGLAGGTYEQYF
TGTGCCAGCAGCCCCCCCGGACTAGCGGGGGGTACCTACGAGCAGTACTTC
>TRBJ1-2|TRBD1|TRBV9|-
CVSSPREGALAWDGYTF
TGTGTCAGCAGCCCTCGTGAGGGGGCCTTGGCTTGGGATGGCTACACCTTC
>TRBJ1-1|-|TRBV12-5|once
CASGTEPNTEAFF
TGTGCTAGTGGGACAGAACCGAACACTGAAGCTTTCTTT
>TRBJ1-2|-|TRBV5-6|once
CASSFVSDRYYGYTF
TGTGCCAGCAGCTTCGTTTCTGACAGATACTATGGCTACACCTTC
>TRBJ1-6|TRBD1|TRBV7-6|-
CASSPFTGTGVNSPLHF
TGTGCCAGCAGCCCATTTACCGGGACAGGGGTAAATTCACCCCTCCACTTT
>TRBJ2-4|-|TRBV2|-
CASSGRGLLAKNIQYF
TGTGCCAGCAGTGGCCGGGGACTCCTAGCCAAAAACATTCAGTACTTC
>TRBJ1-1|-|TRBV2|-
CASSVGAGFYTEAFF
TGTGCCAGCAGTGTCGGGGCGGGGTTCTATACTGAAGCTTTCTTT
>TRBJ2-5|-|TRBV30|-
CAWSALGLQETQYF
TGTGCCTGGAGTGCCCTGGGACTTCAAGAGACCCAGTACTTC
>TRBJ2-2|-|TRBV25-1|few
CASSEMALTGELFF
TGTGCCAGCAGTGAAATGGCCCTCACCGGGGAGCTGTTTTTT
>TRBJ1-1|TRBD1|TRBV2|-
CASSAWTGRSGTEAFF
TGTGCCAGCAGTGCTTGGACAGGGAGGTCGGGCACTGAAGCTTTCTTT
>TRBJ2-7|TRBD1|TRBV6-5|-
CASSADRGVSYEQYF
TGTGCCAGCAGCGCGGACAGGGGGGTGTCCTACGAGCAGTACTTC
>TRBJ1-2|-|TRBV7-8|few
CASSLALRYGYTF
TGTGCCAGCAGCTTAGCGCTGCGGTATGGCTACACCTTC
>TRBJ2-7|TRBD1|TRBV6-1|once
CASRDRGPHEQYF
TGTGCCAGCCGGGACAGGGGACCGCACGAGCAGTACTTC
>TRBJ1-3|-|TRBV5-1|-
CASSLNSGSGNTIYF
TGCGCCAGCAGCTTGAACTCAGGGTCTGGAAACACCATATATTTT
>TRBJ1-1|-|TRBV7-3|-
CASSREAESEAFF
TGTGCCAGCAGTCGGGAGGCGGAGAGTGAAGCTTTCTTT